This T cell receptor (beta chain) was recovered during a study of blood T cell repertoires in COVID-19. The overall study: Spain, Italy and the United States supplied samples that represented acute and convalescent COVID-19. T cells, B-cell-depleted T cells, or PBMCs supplied cDNA or gDNA.

The CDR3 consists of 15 residues. Germline V gives CDR1 MGHRA, CDR2 YSYEKL. V lost 1 base, J lost 2 bases, and 10 bases lay in between. In the original workflow: The assay estimated nucleated cells by amplifying reference gene primers. The data were produced by immunoSEQ multiplex PCR, yet TCRdb's version contains in-frame clones alone and is incomplete. V and J calls and clone size are given by that table; D and trimming were obtained from the DNA. The data show approximately 250,000 clones, roughly 90% seen once. The genes are TRBV4-1 and TRBJ2-3; D might be TRBD2 (5 bases). The specimen was peripheral blood. The sequence derives from a man aged 25-40 years with active or convalescent COVID-19. CDR3 nucleotide sequence: TGCGCCAGCAGCCAAGGCGGGTCCCTCACAGATACGCAGTATTTT. Translated: CASSQGGSLTDTQYF.